Presented here are 21 T cell receptor beta chains from one specimen sequenced in a study of long-term antiretroviral therapy in people with HIV. Samples were assayed with immunoSEQ v3.0 at survey level. Repertoires were generated with immunoSEQ multiplex PCR, while TCRdb's copy carries only in-frame clones and drops some. This repertoire shows approximately 15,000 clones, 80% to 90% found once; its top ten account for around 7.2%. Sequenced here: unsorted PBMCs, sampled 0.4 years after starting antiretroviral therapy. The source is a man younger than 40 with HIV.

This clone was picked up a small number of times. The genes are TRBV6-1 and TRBJ1-5, with TRBD1 identical over 10 bases. Losses at the gene ends were 4 bases for V and 6 bases for J; bases not matched to a gene: 9. The germline gives CDR1 MNHNS, CDR2 SASEGT. The CDR3 length is 16 residues. The chain's CDR3 is CASSGAETGGGQPQHF. The CDR3 DNA sequence: TGTGCCAGCAGTGGGGCGGAGACAGGGGGCGGTCAGCCCCAGCATTTT.

The genes are TRBV10-3 and TRBJ2-4, with TRBD2 identical over 12 bases. The CDR3 is 16 residues long. Germline lookup yields CDR1 ENHRY and CDR2 SYGVKD. V shed 2 bases and J 8 bases; nucleotides not matched to a gene: 7. CDR3 protein: CAISELGASGGDIQYF. The CDR3 nucleotides read TGTGCCATCAGTGAGCTGGGGGCTAGCGGGGGGGACATTCAGTACTTC.

This rearrangement joins TRBV28 to TRBJ1-1; D gene ambiguous. The CDR3 extends over 14 amino acids. V lost 2 bases and J 5 bases, leaving 12 bases between the germline ends. Per germline, CDR1 MDHEN and CDR2 SYDVKM. This CDR3 reads CASSLTLTVTEAFF. CDR3 coding DNA: TGTGCCAGCAGTTTAACACTTACGGTTACTGAAGCTTTCTTT.

The chain's CDR3 is CASSYGQGDEAFF. The CDR3 coding sequence is TGTGCCAGCAGTTACGGACAGGGGGATGAAGCTTTCTTT. The chain links TRBV6-5 to TRBJ1-1; 10 nucleotides align to TRBD1. With V trimmed by 2 bases and J by 7 bases, 1 base remained unmatched. Germline loops: CDR1 MNHEY, CDR2 SVGAGI. The CDR3 loop spans 13 amino acids.

The chain couples TRBV5-1 to TRBJ1-2, with a tentative D call TRBD1 (5 bases). Germline CDR1 is SGHRS and CDR2 is YFSETQ. The CDR3 has 16 residues. V lost 3 bases and J lost 4, with 19 bases in between. The CDR3 DNA is TGCGCCAGCAGCTCGAGCCTGGGGGGGAGTGTCTATGGCTACACCTTC. It translates to CASSSSLGGSVYGYTF.

The genes are TRBV7-9 and TRBJ2-1; 9 bases map to TRBD2. CDR3 length equals 18 residues. V was clipped by 7 bases and J by 14 bases; unmatched bases: 27. Germline V CDR1 and CDR2: SEHNR, FQNEAQ (reference sequence). CDR3 in DNA: TGTGCCAGCACCTCCCTCCTAGGCGGGACAACTGCCGGGACTAGCAAGTTCTTC. Translation: CASTSLLGGTTAGTSKFF.

This clone came up a few times. The chain carries TRBV27 and TRBJ1-5; D gene uncertain. V was shortened by 6 bases and J by 2 bases, with 5 bases between the two germline ends. The CDR3 totals 12 residues. The germline V gene has CDR1 MNHEY and CDR2 SMNVEV (reference sequence). This chain's CDR3 is CASSHGNQPQHF. The CDR3 DNA is TGTGCCAGCAGCCACGGCAATCAGCCCCAGCATTTT.

V and J are TRBV29-1 and TRBJ2-7; D uncertain. The germline CDR1 and CDR2 sequences are SQVTM and ANQGSEA. CDR3 size: 11 residues. Between the trimmed V and J ends, which lost 6 bases and 4 bases, there was a span of 10 bases. CDR3 sequence: CSVETVYEQYF. For the CDR3, the DNA is TGCAGCGTCGAGACTGTTTACGAGCAGTACTTC.

The chain employs TRBV18 and TRBJ2-5; D gene uncertain. CDR3 length equals 12 residues. Germline lookup yields CDR1 KGHSH and CDR2 LQKENI. V lost 3 bases to trimming and J lost 5 bases, with 7 bases between them. This chain's CDR3 is CASSPRSETQYF. Here the CDR3 DNA reads TGTGCCAGCTCACCTAGGTCGGAGACCCAGTACTTC.

The rearrangement joins TRBV30 to TRBJ1-2, with unresolved D. Trimming cost V 2 bases and J 2 bases, with 12 bases left between them. The CDR3 is 14 residues long. CDR1 GTSNPN and CDR2 SVGIG come from the germline V gene (reference sequence). The CDR3 sequence is CAWSPDRGNYGYTF. In DNA form, the CDR3 reads TGTGCCTGGAGTCCCGATAGAGGGAACTATGGCTACACCTTC. Drawing the rest from reference TRBV30 and TRBJ1-2, the complete variable domain is SQTIHQWPATLVQPVGSPLSLECTVEGTSNPNLYWYRQAAGRGLQLLFYSVGIGQISSEVPQNLSASRPQDRQFILSSKKLLLSDSGFYLCAWSPDRGNYGYTFGSGTRLTVV.

The chain couples TRBV28 to TRBJ2-5, with 8 bases fitting TRBD1. This CDR3 contains 14 residues. The V segment lost 5 bases and the J segment 6 bases; nucleotides outside the gene matches: 8. Germline CDR1 MDHEN, CDR2 SYDVKM. The CDR3 spells CASSRRQGLQTQYF. The CDR3 region has the DNA TGTGCCAGCAGTCGAAGACAGGGGCTTCAGACCCAGTACTTC.

For the CDR3, the DNA is TGTGCCAGCAGCTTTAGAGACGTCCTCGGCGAGCAGTACTTC. Translated, it gives CASSFRDVLGEQYF. The gene calls are TRBV7-9 and TRBJ2-7; D gene uncertain. CDR3 length: 14 residues. Germline loops: CDR1 SEHNR, CDR2 FQNEAQ (reference sequence). V was pared by 3 bases and J by 6 bases, with 15 bases between.

The chain is built from TRBV27 and TRBJ2-1; tentatively, D is TRBD1 or TRBD2 (5 bases each). In germline, CDR1 is MNHEY, CDR2 SMNVEV (reference sequence). The CDR3 extends over 14 amino acids. V lost 3 bases, J lost 8 bases, and 14 bases lay in between. Here the CDR3 DNA reads TGTGCCAGCAGTTTTTACCGGGGCCTGGATGAGCAGTTCTTC. As protein: CASSFYRGLDEQFF.

The rearrangement links TRBV13 to TRBJ1-6; D remains unclear. This CDR3 has 16 amino acids. V was shortened by 1 base and J by 9 bases, with 16 bases between the two germline ends. The germline V gene encodes CDR1 PRHDT and CDR2 FYEKMQ (reference sequence). CDR3 sequence reads: CASSLDAGSRSSPLHF. CDR3 DNA: TGTGCCAGCAGCTTAGACGCGGGGTCCAGGAGTTCACCCCTCCACTTT.

The genes are TRBV7-2 and TRBJ2-1; TRBD2 matches 9 bases. CDR1 is SGHTA and CDR2 is FQGNSA in the germline V gene. V dropped 6 bases and J dropped 4; count of bases not matched to a gene: 13. This CDR3 is 17 amino acids long. The CDR3 sequence: CASSQGLAGKRYNEQFF. In nucleotides, the CDR3 is TGTGCCAGCAGTCAAGGGCTAGCGGGAAAAAGATACAATGAGCAGTTCTTC.

The rearrangement joins TRBV7-2 to TRBJ1-5, with D perhaps matching TRBD1 (5 bases). The V and J ends lost 4 bases and 1 base respectively, with 11 bases between them. The CDR3 totals 15 residues. Per the germline V gene, CDR1 is SGHTA and CDR2 is FQGNSA. CDR3 DNA: TGTGCCAGCAGCTATATAGGGGACAGCAATCAGCCCCAGCATTTT. Translating it yields CASSYIGDSNQPQHF.

This sequence joins TRBV28 and TRBJ1-2; D remains ambiguous. The CDR3 is made up of 12 amino acids. V lost 3 bases to trimming and J lost 7 bases, with 9 bases between them. CDR1 and CDR2 from the germline V gene are MDHEN and SYDVKM. This chain's CDR3 is CASSFGGVGYTF. The DNA for the CDR3 is TGTGCCAGCAGTTTCGGTGGGGTTGGCTACACCTTC.

This clone is medium-sized in the sample. This sequence joins TRBV28 and TRBJ2-2; 8 positions agree with TRBD1. The CDR3 is made up of 15 amino acids. Germline assignment: CDR1 MDHEN and CDR2 SYDVKM. V lost 2 bases and J lost 4; bases outside the gene matches: 3. The CDR3 loop reads CASSLRQGITGELFF. The CDR3 DNA follows: TGTGCCAGCAGTTTACGACAGGGGATCACCGGGGAGCTGTTTTTT. Looking up the rest from reference TRBV28 and TRBJ2-2 gives the full variable domain: DVKVTQSSRYLVKRTGEKVFLECVQDMDHENMFWYRQDPGLGLRLIYFSYDVKMKEKGDIPEGYSVSREKKERFSLILESASTNQTSMYLCASSLRQGITGELFFGEGSRLTVL.

The rearrangement links TRBV28 to TRBJ1-4; tentatively, D is TRBD1 (6 bases). V lost 3 bases, J lost 0 bases, and 8 bases lay in between. The germline V gene encodes CDR1 MDHEN and CDR2 SYDVKM. CDR3 length: 15 residues. DNA for the CDR3: TGTGCCAGCAGTTTTAGGGGGACAACTAATGAAAAACTGTTTTTT. Translated: CASSFRGTTNEKLFF.

This sequence joins TRBV15 and TRBJ1-1, with D possibly being TRBD1 (6 bases). V was cut by 0 bases and J by 5 bases, with 10 bases left in between. The CDR3 has 14 amino acids. CDR1 and CDR2 from the germline V gene are LNHNV and YYDKDF (reference sequence). The CDR3 bases are TGTGCCACCAGCAGAGACTCAGGGGCTACTGAAGCTTTCTTT. Translating gives CATSRDSGATEAFF.

In this sample, this clone turned up a few times. This chain joins TRBV27 and TRBJ2-5; D is undetermined. This CDR3 spans 14 amino acids. The germline V gene encodes CDR1 MNHEY and CDR2 SMNVEV (reference sequence). V lost 3 bases, J lost 0 bases, and 8 bases lay in between. The CDR3 loop is CASSFQAYQETQYF. The DNA of the CDR3 is TGTGCCAGCAGTTTTCAAGCGTACCAAGAGACCCAGTACTTC.